This T cell receptor (beta chain) derives from a study of preoperative IRX-2 immunotherapy in early breast cancer. Data came from immunoSEQ multiplex PCR; TCRdb stores just in-frame clones and leaves some out. The repertoire holds roughly 4,000 clones, with roughly two thirds as singletons. Treatment noted: preoperative locoregional IRX-2 cytokine immunotherapy. CDR1 is LNHDA, CDR2 SQIVND, per germline (reference sequence). This CDR3 spans 16 amino acids. Trimming stripped 4 bases from V and 4 bases from J, with 19 bases between. Sequenced material: tumor tissue, taken after IRX-2 immunotherapy. The receptor comes from a human donor with breast cancer. This chain joins TRBV19 and TRBJ1-2; D may be TRBD1 (6 bases). The CDR3 DNA sequence: TGTGCCAGTAGTACCCCAGACAGGACCAGGAGCTATGGCTACACCTTC. Its translation: CASSTPDRTRSYGYTF.